Each of the 23 T cell receptor beta chains below was sequenced from the same sample in a study of cytomegalovirus exposure and HLA in healthy donors. Primers: 60 Vbeta forward and 13 Jbeta reverse. Produced via immunoSEQ multiplex PCR; TCRdb's table is partial and in-frame only. The table shows some 200,000 clones, with roughly 80% occurring only once. The specimen sequenced was PBMCs. Every receptor here comes from a young woman in good health and CMV-seronegative.

The rearrangement joins TRBV11-2 to TRBJ2-1; 12 bases agree with TRBD2. This CDR3 region has 18 residues. J was trimmed by 3 bases and V by 3 bases; bases with no gene match: 9. The V gene's germline CDR1 is SGHAT and CDR2 FQNNGV. The CDR3 sequence: CASSFGLAGGWGYNEQFF. CDR3 sequence (DNA): TGTGCCAGCAGCTTTGGGCTAGCGGGAGGGTGGGGCTACAATGAGCAGTTCTTC.

J is TRBJ2-3 and V is TRBV6-1, with 7 nucleotides matching TRBD2. Germline assignment: CDR1 MNHNS and CDR2 SASEGT. The CDR3 has 16 residues. The junction had 12 bases not matched to a gene; V was cut back by 4 bases and J by 5 bases. For the CDR3, the DNA is TGTGCCAGCAGTGGGCGGTTAGGGAGGGAGGTAGATACGCAGTATTTT. Translating it yields CASSGRLGREVDTQYF.

CDR3 DNA sequence: TGTGCCAGTAGTATTTATGGGGCCCGGCGATCCGGACAGGGAATAGGCATAAAACAAGAGACCCAGTACTTC. It specifies CASSIYGARRSGQGIGIKQETQYF. The genes are TRBV19 and TRBJ2-5; 8 bases line up with TRBD1. This CDR3 comprises 24 residues. V dropped 3 bases and J dropped 2; count of bases not matched to a gene: 32. CDR1 is LNHDA and CDR2 is SQIVND in the germline V gene (reference sequence).

The CDR3 here is CASSARDRGNTEAFF. DNA of the CDR3: TGTGCCAGTAGTGCCCGGGACAGGGGTAACACTGAAGCTTTCTTT. This rearrangement joins TRBV19 to TRBJ1-1; TRBD1 aligns across 10 bases. Germline V CDR1 and CDR2: LNHDA, SQIVND (reference sequence). The CDR3 contains 15 residues. Trimming removed 5 bases from V and 2 bases from J; junction bases left unmatched: 5.

This clone was seen only once. The chain carries TRBV5-1 and TRBJ1-2; 8 nucleotides agree with TRBD1. Germline CDR1 SGHRS, CDR2 YFSETQ. V lost 1 base and J lost 1; bases outside the gene matches: 6. The CDR3 loop spans 16 amino acids. The CDR3 loop reads CASSLIEGQVNYGYTF. DNA of the CDR3: TGCGCCAGCAGCTTGATAGAGGGACAGGTTAACTATGGCTACACCTTC.

CDR3 nucleotide sequence: TGTGCCAGCAGACCCTGGCTGGGGAGCAGCAATGAGCAGTTCTTC. Translating it yields CASRPWLGSSNEQFF. This sequence joins TRBV6-5 and TRBJ2-1, with D possibly matching TRBD2 (5 bases). CDR3 length: 15 amino acids. Looked up from germline, CDR1 is MNHEY and CDR2 is SVGAGI. Trimming removed 6 bases at V and 6 bases at J, with 18 bases between.

The chain carries TRBV18 and TRBJ1-2, with 8 bases that match TRBD1. The CDR3 runs to 19 residues. V lost 1 base and J lost 8; bases outside the gene matches: 21. Germline assignment: CDR1 KGHSH and CDR2 LQKENI. The CDR3 is CASSPQALDRATSRRGYTF. DNA of the CDR3: TGTGCCAGCTCACCACAGGCCCTGGACAGGGCGACCTCGAGACGCGGCTACACCTTC.

V gene TRBV7-8 combines with J gene TRBJ2-6; D unresolved. The CDR3 contains 18 residues. CDR1 SGHVS and CDR2 FQNEAQ come from the germline V gene. Trimming removed 0 bases at V and 5 bases at J, with 17 bases between. CDR3 DNA: TGTGCCAGCAGCTTAGCCCCTCGTTTAGAGGTCTGGGCCAACGTCCTGACTTTC. Translating gives CASSLAPRLEVWANVLTF.

CDR3 DNA: TGCGCCAGCAGCCAAGCCGGGACAGCAAATCAGCCCCAGCATTTT. Translating gives CASSQAGTANQPQHF. The rearrangement links TRBV4-1 to TRBJ1-5, with 7 nucleotides matching TRBD1. The trim removed 1 base at V and 4 bases at J, leaving 4 bases unmatched. This CDR3 spans 15 amino acids. CDR1 and CDR2 from the germline V gene are MGHRA and YSYEKL.

In nucleotides, the CDR3 is TGTGCCAGTAGTATCGGGTCTAGCTCCTACAATGAGCAGTTCTTC. Protein: CASSIGSSSYNEQFF. V and J are TRBV19 and TRBJ2-1; unclear D gene. CDR3 length: 15 amino acids. V was trimmed by 3 bases and J by 0 bases, leaving 9 bases between them. CDR1 is LNHDA and CDR2 is SQIVND in the germline V gene (reference sequence).

The chain links TRBV5-4 to TRBJ2-5, with D perhaps matching TRBD2 (6 bases). The germline V and J ends were trimmed by 5 bases and 2 bases, with 13 bases remaining between them. This CDR3 region has 14 residues. The germline V gene encodes CDR1 SGHNT and CDR2 YYREEE (reference sequence). The CDR3 sequence is CASRVDYSQETQYF. In DNA, the CDR3 is TGTGCCAGCAGGGTGGACTATTCACAAGAGACCCAGTACTTC.

A single count supports this clone. The rearrangement uses TRBV7-8 and TRBJ2-1; D gene unclear. The V gene's germline CDR1 is SGHVS and CDR2 FQNEAQ. The CDR3 covers 15 residues. Trimming cost V 1 base and J 0 bases, with 7 bases left between them. The chain's CDR3 is CASSLVPGSYNEQFF. For the CDR3, the DNA is TGTGCCAGCAGCTTAGTTCCGGGCTCCTACAATGAGCAGTTCTTC.

The chain carries TRBV27 and TRBJ2-3; 9 bases map to TRBD2. The CDR3 is made up of 16 amino acids. Germline V gene data show CDR1 as MNHEY and CDR2 as SMNVEV (reference sequence). V gave up 0 bases and J gave up 4 bases; unmatched junction bases: 5. CDR3 sequence (DNA): TGTGCCAGCAGTTTATCTCCAGCGGGAGGCTCAGATACGCAGTATTTT. This translates into CASSLSPAGGSDTQYF.

This rearrangement joins TRBV4-1 to TRBJ2-1; tentatively, D is TRBD2 (6 bases). This CDR3 is built from 18 residues. The V and J ends lost 1 base and 9 bases respectively, with 25 bases between them. Germline CDR1 is MGHRA and CDR2 is YSYEKL. For the CDR3, the DNA is TGCGCCAGCAGCCAAGTTCCCAGGGCGGGAAGTGGGCCGGGTGAGCAGTTCTTC. Protein sequence: CASSQVPRAGSGPGEQFF.

The chain couples TRBV4-3 to TRBJ1-1; 7 positions agree with TRBD1. Looked up from germline, CDR1 is LGHNA and CDR2 is YSLEER. V dropped 4 bases and J dropped 2; count of bases not matched to a gene: 13. The CDR3 totals 17 residues. CDR3 coding DNA: TGCGCCAGCAGCCCCCTCGGACAGGCGTCCGGAAACACTGAAGCTTTCTTT. It encodes CASSPLGQASGNTEAFF.

V and J are TRBV7-9 and TRBJ1-3, with D maybe TRBD1 (6 bases). The germline gives CDR1 SEHNR, CDR2 FQNEAQ (reference sequence). The V end was cut by 4 bases, the J end by 1 base, with 11 bases between. CDR3 size: 15 residues. The CDR3 here is CASSYGQGSGNTIYF. In DNA, the CDR3 is TGTGCCAGCAGCTATGGCCAGGGGTCTGGAAACACCATATATTTT.

The V call is TRBV2, the J call TRBJ2-3, with D tentatively TRBD1 (6 bases). The CDR3 consists of 16 residues. Per germline, CDR1 SNHLY and CDR2 FYNNEI. V was clipped by 2 bases and J by 1 base, with 13 bases between them. The chain's CDR3 is CASSESSRGGTDTQYF. The CDR3 nucleotides read TGTGCCAGCAGTGAATCTAGCAGGGGAGGCACAGATACGCAGTATTTT.

Comment on this clone: The sample has other DNA sequences that encode this CDR3 too. The chain uses TRBV27 and TRBJ2-1; D is undetermined. The V gene's germline CDR1 is MNHEY and CDR2 SMNVEV (reference sequence). This CDR3 has 11 amino acids. V lost 5 bases and J 4 bases, leaving 3 bases between the germline ends. This chain's CDR3 is CASSLYNEQFF. CDR3 nucleotide sequence: TGTGCCAGCAGTCTATACAATGAGCAGTTCTTC.

The rearrangement joins TRBV6-5 to TRBJ1-1, with TRBD1 identical over 9 bases. Germline values: CDR1 MNHEY, CDR2 SVGAGI. This CDR3 region has 16 residues. V was pared by 2 bases and J by 4 bases, with 8 bases of the junction left unmatched. The CDR3 here is CASSYGRTGVGTEAFF. In DNA form, the CDR3 reads TGTGCCAGCAGTTACGGGCGGACAGGGGTGGGCACTGAAGCTTTCTTT.

The chain combines TRBV10-2 with TRBJ1-1; no firm D call. This CDR3 comprises 16 residues. V was clipped by 7 bases and J by 6 bases, with 24 bases between them. Germline V CDR1 and CDR2: WSHSY, SAAADI. CDR3 sequence (DNA): TGCGCCAGCAAAATTGAGTCCAAGTACCCCGGGGCTGAAGCTTTCTTT. The encoded protein is CASKIESKYPGAEAFF.

This clone was seen only a few times. This chain joins TRBV4-1 and TRBJ1-5; D gene ambiguous. The CDR3 totals 15 residues. Germline V gene sequence: CDR1 MGHRA, CDR2 YSYEKL. The V end lost 4 bases, the J end lost 0 bases, and 10 bases lay between the germline ends. The chain's CDR3 is CASSPWANSNQPQHF. For the CDR3, the DNA is TGCGCCAGCAGCCCCTGGGCGAATAGCAATCAGCCCCAGCATTTT.

The chain recombines TRBV10-1 with TRBJ2-2; 8 nucleotides line up with TRBD2. Per germline, CDR1 WNHNN and CDR2 SYGVQD (reference sequence). The CDR3 contains 16 residues. The ends lost 2 bases at V and 7 bases at J; junction bases unmatched: 9. As DNA, the CDR3 is TGCGCCAGCAGTGAGGTGGGTTGGCGGGAGGACGGGGAGCTGTTTTTT. Its translation: CASSEVGWREDGELFF.

The chain combines TRBV5-6 with TRBJ2-3; D is possibly TRBD1 (6 bases). Germline V gene lookup returns CDR1 SGHDT and CDR2 YYEEEE. This CDR3 is built from 14 residues. V lost 5 bases, J lost 2 bases, and 12 bases lay in between. CDR3 coding DNA: TGTGCCAGCAGATTAAGGACAGTCACAGATACGCAGTATTTT. Its translation is CASRLRTVTDTQYF.